The next 23 T cell receptor beta chains were all read from a single sample in a study of blood T cell repertoires in COVID-19. Produced via immunoSEQ multiplex PCR; TCRdb's table is partial and in-frame only. In the table there are under 85,000 clones, roughly 80% of which are singletons. Sequencing was performed on peripheral blood. The receptors were sampled from a human donor in a cohort sampled during active COVID-19.

This chain connects TRBV29-1 to TRBJ1-2; possible D gene TRBD1, 5 bases. Germline-derived CDR1 and CDR2 are SQVTM and ANQGSEA. The CDR3 is made up of 13 amino acids. V dropped 3 bases and J dropped 8 bases, with 16 bases sitting between them. CDR3 sequence (DNA): TGCAGCGTTGATAGCCAGGGCATTTCGGGCTACACCTTC. Residues: CSVDSQGISGYTF.

CDR3 nucleotide sequence: TGTGCCAGCAGCGTGCAAGGGGGACGGAACACTGAAGCTTTCTTT. It specifies CASSVQGGRNTEAFF. The chain couples TRBV5-6 to TRBJ1-1; TRBD1 is a possible D gene (6 bases). V was pared by 4 bases and J by 1 base, with 14 bases between. The germline V gene has CDR1 SGHDT and CDR2 YYEEEE. The CDR3 consists of 15 residues. The full variable domain, in which reference TRBV5-6 and TRBJ1-1 provide the parts outside the CDR3, is DAGVTQSPTHLIKTRGQQVTLRCSPKSGHDTVSWYQQALGQGPQFIFQYYEEEERQRGNFPDRFSGHQFPNYSSELNVNALLLGDSALYLCASSVQGGRNTEAFFGQGTRLTVV.

V is TRBV6-6 and J is TRBJ1-1; D gene uncertain. V was pared by 2 bases and J by 5 bases, with 12 bases between. CDR3 length: 14 residues. Germline values: CDR1 MNHNY, CDR2 SVGAGI (reference sequence). CDR3 protein: CASSYPGGTTEAFF. In DNA, the CDR3 is TGTGCCAGCAGTTACCCAGGAGGTACGACTGAAGCTTTCTTT.

This chain uses TRBV20-1 with TRBJ1-2, with TRBD1 matching 9 bases. J gave up 4 bases and V 3 bases, and 3 bases lay outside the gene matches. The CDR3 runs to 13 residues. In germline, CDR1 is DFQATT, CDR2 SNEGSKA (reference sequence). DNA for the CDR3: TGCAGTGCTAGTGGACAGGGGACCTATGGCTACACCTTC. Protein product: CSASGQGTYGYTF.

This chain links TRBV6-2 or TRBV6-3 with TRBJ1-1, with D possibly TRBD1 on 6 matching bases. Looked up from germline, CDR1 is MNHEY and CDR2 is SVGEGT. The ends were cut back, 2 bases at V and 3 bases at J, with 16 bases in the middle. This CDR3 contains 16 residues. The CDR3 DNA reads TGTGCCAGCAGTTACCTCCCTACCGACAGGTACACTGAAGCTTTCTTT. It is translated as CASSYLPTDRYTEAFF.

V usage is TRBV19 and J usage is TRBJ1-4, with TRBD1 identical over 8 bases. Germline V CDR1 and CDR2: LNHDA, SQIVND (reference sequence). J gave up 7 bases and V 5 bases, and 3 bases lay outside the gene matches. The CDR3 covers 13 residues. This CDR3 reads CASSFGTGEKLFF. CDR3 nucleotide sequence: TGTGCCAGTAGTTTTGGGACAGGTGAAAAACTGTTTTTT.

The V gene is TRBV7-2, the J gene TRBJ1-1; D may be TRBD1 (6 bases). The V gene lost 5 bases and the J gene lost 4 bases, with 14 bases spanning the gap. Germline V gene sequence: CDR1 SGHTA, CDR2 FQGNSA. This CDR3 has 14 residues. The CDR3 bases are TGTGCCAGCAGCACTCAGGGGCCCCTCACTGAAGCTTTCTTT. The encoded protein is CASSTQGPLTEAFF.

The chain employs TRBV30 and TRBJ2-3; no definite D call. This CDR3 spans 12 amino acids. Between the trimmed V and J ends, which lost 4 bases and 7 bases, there was a span of 12 bases. Germline CDR1 is GTSNPN and CDR2 is SVGIG (reference sequence). CDR3 nucleotide sequence: TGTGCCTGGACGTCCGGGTCGCATACGCAGTATTTT. This encodes CAWTSGSHTQYF.

The V gene is TRBV4-2, the J gene TRBJ2-3, with 9 bases that match TRBD2. The ends lost 1 base at V and 6 bases at J; junction bases unmatched: 11. The CDR3 loop spans 17 amino acids. The germline V gene encodes CDR1 LGHNA and CDR2 YNFKEQ. The CDR3 coding sequence is TGTGCCAGCAGCCAAGGGGCTAGCGGGGTACCCACGGATACGCAGTATTTT. Its protein product is CASSQGASGVPTDTQYF.

This clone occurred a few times. The J gene is TRBJ2-3, the V gene TRBV4-2, with 10 bases fitting TRBD2. Losses at the gene ends were 4 bases for V and 5 bases for J; bases not matched to a gene: 6. The germline CDR1 and CDR2 sequences are LGHNA and YNFKEQ. The CDR3 spans 15 residues. CDR3: CASSPQRGGIDTQYF. CDR3 nucleotide sequence: TGTGCCAGCAGCCCACAGCGGGGGGGCATAGATACGCAGTATTTT.

This chain uses TRBV7-9 with TRBJ2-4; TRBD2 aligns across 9 bases. The length of the CDR3 is 16 residues. CDR1 and CDR2 from the germline V gene are SEHNR and FQNEAQ (reference sequence). V lost 3 bases, J lost 0 bases, and 3 bases stayed unmatched. The CDR3 DNA follows: TGTGCCAGCAGCTTGAGCGGGGGGCTAGCCAAAAACATTCAGTACTTC. Amino acid sequence: CASSLSGGLAKNIQYF.

The J gene is TRBJ2-7, the V gene TRBV5-1; D perhaps matches TRBD1 (6 bases). Trimming took 5 bases from V and 1 from J, leaving 13 bases between them. The germline gives CDR1 SGHRS, CDR2 YFSETQ. This CDR3 has 14 amino acids. The DNA of the CDR3 is TGCGCCAGCAGTCTCCAGGGGCAGTCCTACGAGCAGTACTTC. This gives the protein CASSLQGQSYEQYF.

V is TRBV2 and J is TRBJ1-5; D is perhaps TRBD1 (5 bases). The CDR3 contains 16 residues. Trimming pared 1 base from V and 3 bases from J, leaving 13 bases between. Germline V gene data show CDR1 as SNHLY and CDR2 as FYNNEI. The CDR3 DNA is TGTGCCAGCAGTGAAGGGATCCTCAGGGACAATCAGCCCCAGCATTTT. Its translation: CASSEGILRDNQPQHF.

The chain employs TRBV19 and TRBJ2-2; TRBD1 matches at 11 bases. Germline V lookup: CDR1 LNHDA, CDR2 SQIVND (reference sequence). Trimming took 5 bases from V and 8 from J; bases not matched to a gene: 13. CDR3 length equals 17 residues. CDR3 loop: CASSAARDRGLQGELFF. The CDR3, as DNA: TGTGCCAGTAGTGCAGCCCGGGACAGGGGGTTACAGGGGGAGCTGTTTTTT.

The J gene is TRBJ1-1, the V gene TRBV5-1, with a tentative D call TRBD1 (6 bases). V shed 2 bases and J shed 6 bases, with 14 bases lying between them. CDR3 length: 14 residues. Germline assignment: CDR1 SGHRS and CDR2 YFSETQ. The CDR3 reads CASSLLTGKSEAFF. For the CDR3, the DNA is TGCGCCAGCAGCTTACTCACAGGGAAGTCTGAAGCTTTCTTT.

The rearrangement uses TRBV5-1 and TRBJ1-3, with D uncertain. There are 14 residues in the CDR3. Trimming shortened V by 1 base and J by 1 base, and 6 bases separated the two germline ends. The germline CDR1 and CDR2 sequences are SGHRS and YFSETQ. CDR3 sequence reads: CASSLTASGNTIYF. In DNA form, the CDR3 reads TGCGCCAGCAGCTTGACCGCGTCTGGAAACACCATATATTTT.

The V and J genes are TRBV2 and TRBJ1-1, with 8 positions matching TRBD1. Germline V CDR1 and CDR2: SNHLY, FYNNEI. Trimming at V came to 6 bases and at J to 4 bases, leaving 7 bases not matched to a gene. The length of the CDR3 is 14 residues. DNA of the CDR3: TGTGCCAGCAGCAGGACCGACAGGGGCACTGAAGCTTTCTTT. Translation gives CASSRTDRGTEAFF.

The V and J genes are TRBV18 and TRBJ2-1; 7 bases are shared with TRBD1. Per germline, CDR1 KGHSH and CDR2 LQKENI. The CDR3 spans 14 residues. V shed 4 bases, J shed 1 base, and the junction held 1 base outside the gene matches. The chain's CDR3 is CASSLQGSYNEQFF. For the CDR3, the DNA is TGTGCCAGCTCACTACAGGGGTCCTACAATGAGCAGTTCTTC.

V usage is TRBV27 and J usage is TRBJ1-1; D unclear. The germline V gene has CDR1 MNHEY and CDR2 SMNVEV (reference sequence). Trimming left V 5 bases short and J 1 base short, with 14 bases between. CDR3 length equals 15 residues. In DNA, the CDR3 is TGTGCCAGCAGTCCTCTGGTGGGAGAGAACACTGAAGCTTTCTTT. Its translation: CASSPLVGENTEAFF.

V is TRBV29-1 and J is TRBJ1-1, with TRBD1 matching over 9 bases. J gave up 1 base and V 7 bases, and 7 bases lay outside the gene matches. Germline-derived CDR1 and CDR2 are SQVTM and ANQGSEA. CDR3 length: 14 residues. As DNA, the CDR3 is TGCAGCGCCGGGGGGGGACAGGGGAACACTGAAGCTTTCTTT. Protein sequence: CSAGGGQGNTEAFF. Drawing the rest from reference TRBV29-1 and TRBJ1-1, the complete variable domain is SAVISQKPSRDICQRGTSLTIQCQVDSQVTMMFWYRQQPGQSLTLIATANQGSEATYESGFVIDKFPISRPNLTFSTLTVSNMSPEDSSIYLCSAGGGQGNTEAFFGQGTRLTVV.

The chain carries TRBV9 and TRBJ2-7; tentative D call: TRBD2 (5 bases). The CDR3 totals 14 residues. Germline CDR1 and CDR2: SGDLS and YYNGEE. The V gene lost 0 bases and the J gene lost 3 bases, with 10 bases spanning the gap. The CDR3 here is CASSVGPEGYEQYF. The CDR3 DNA reads TGTGCCAGCAGCGTAGGTCCCGAGGGCTACGAGCAGTACTTC.

The gene calls are TRBV30 and TRBJ2-2; TRBD2 aligns across 16 bases. Trimming removed 4 bases from V and 1 base from J; junction bases left unmatched: 12. The germline V gene encodes CDR1 GTSNPN and CDR2 SVGIG (reference sequence). The CDR3 sequence is 20 residues long. CDR3 in amino acids: CAWTRSLGTSGGVNTGELFF. The CDR3, as DNA: TGTGCCTGGACCCGGTCTCTCGGGACTAGCGGGGGGGTGAACACCGGGGAGCTGTTTTTT.

CDR3 amino acids: CASSPGTGLNTGELFF. Here the CDR3 DNA reads TGTGCCAGCAGCCCTGGGACAGGACTGAACACCGGGGAGCTGTTTTTT. The chain joins TRBV5-4 to TRBJ2-2; 8 bases match TRBD1. V dropped 4 bases and J dropped 1; count of bases not matched to a gene: 6. The germline V gene encodes CDR1 SGHNT and CDR2 YYREEE (reference sequence). The CDR3 loop spans 16 amino acids.